Presented here are 12 T cell receptor beta chains from one specimen sequenced in a study of CXCR3-negative and CXCR3-positive naive CD8 T cells. cDNA libraries for TRB were generated by 5' RACE incorporating UMI labels. TCRdb reprocessed the 5' RACE reads and reports one entry per CDR3 protein, with no DNA. Its clone listing holds fewer than 9,000 distinct CDR3 sequences. Sequencing was carried out using naive CXCR3- CD8+ T cells from blood. Sample subset: CD45RO-CCR7+CD27+CD95- naive CD8+ T cells lacking CXCR3 (TNR3-). Receptors were obtained from a human donor in good health. Some clones in this sample may be carry-over from other donors' samples.

The rearrangement uses TRBV12-3 or TRBV12-4 and TRBJ2-7; lacking DNA, the TRBD2 call made by TCRdb goes unchecked. This CDR3 has 15 amino acids. CDR3 in amino acids: CASSLSGLAGYEQYF.

This clonotype is deemed medium-sized (0.01 to 0.1%) by its frequency. The chain links TRBV20-1 to TRBJ1-2. From germline, CDR1 is DFQATT and CDR2 SNEGSKA (reference sequence). This CDR3 has 15 residues. Here the CDR3 reads CSAREPTTANYGYTF.

By frequency, this clonotype registers medium-sized. The V call is TRBV6-6, the J call TRBJ1-5. The CDR3 consists of 14 residues. Germline CDR1 MNHNY, CDR2 SVGAGI (reference sequence). CDR3 sequence: CASSYSEGNQPQHF.

The genes are TRBV4-1 and TRBJ2-1; TCRdb reports TRBD1, a call that lacks DNA to check it against. The CDR3 extends over 16 amino acids. Looked up from germline, CDR1 is MGHRA and CDR2 is YSYEKL. The CDR3 spells CASSQTSQVSYNEQFF.

The chain uses TRBV6-6 and TRBJ2-7; checking the TCRdb D call of TRBD1 is not possible without DNA. Germline CDR1 is MNHNY and CDR2 is SVGAGI (reference sequence). The CDR3 runs 15 residues. This CDR3 reads CASSYGGKSSYEQYF.

According to its frequency, this clonotype is medium-sized. The chain links TRBV12-3 or TRBV12-4 to TRBJ2-7; checking the TCRdb D call of TRBD2 is not possible without DNA. The CDR3 extends over 13 amino acids. The CDR3 spells CASSLSGAYEQYF.

The chain uses TRBV20-1 and TRBJ2-7; TCRdb's assignment of TRBD2 cannot be checked, as there is no DNA. Germline CDR1 and CDR2: DFQATT and SNEGSKA (reference sequence). The CDR3 contains 14 residues. CDR3 region: CSARAGVGLHEQYF.

The CDR3 sequence: CASSLDPGTGLNEQFF. The chain uses TRBV19 and TRBJ2-1; without DNA, the TCRdb call of TRBD1 cannot be checked. This CDR3 region has 16 residues. Germline CDR1 is LNHDA and CDR2 is SQIVND (reference sequence).

This clonotype is called medium-sized based on its frequency. The CDR3 sequence is CSVLAGDSYEQYF. The chain couples TRBV29-1 to TRBJ2-7. CDR1 and CDR2 (germline): SQVTM, ANQGSEA. The CDR3 loop spans 13 amino acids.

Judged by frequency, this clonotype is medium-sized (0.01 to 0.1%). This chain links TRBV29-1 with TRBJ1-1; as DNA is missing, the TRBD1 call by TCRdb cannot be tested. This CDR3 is built from 13 residues. The germline V gene encodes CDR1 SQVTM and CDR2 ANQGSEA. The CDR3 reads CSVEEGPKTEAFF.

This clonotype is large by frequency. The chain combines TRBV7-6 with TRBJ2-7. This CDR3 is built from 14 residues. Per germline, CDR1 SGHVS and CDR2 FNYEAQ. CDR3 in amino acids: CASTFSGSSYEQYF.

The chain joins TRBV28 to TRBJ2-3; the D gene TCRdb calls, TRBD2, cannot be checked with no DNA. Germline V gene lookup returns CDR1 MDHEN and CDR2 SYDVKM. CDR3 length: 15 residues. The CDR3 protein is CASSFQRENTDTQYF.